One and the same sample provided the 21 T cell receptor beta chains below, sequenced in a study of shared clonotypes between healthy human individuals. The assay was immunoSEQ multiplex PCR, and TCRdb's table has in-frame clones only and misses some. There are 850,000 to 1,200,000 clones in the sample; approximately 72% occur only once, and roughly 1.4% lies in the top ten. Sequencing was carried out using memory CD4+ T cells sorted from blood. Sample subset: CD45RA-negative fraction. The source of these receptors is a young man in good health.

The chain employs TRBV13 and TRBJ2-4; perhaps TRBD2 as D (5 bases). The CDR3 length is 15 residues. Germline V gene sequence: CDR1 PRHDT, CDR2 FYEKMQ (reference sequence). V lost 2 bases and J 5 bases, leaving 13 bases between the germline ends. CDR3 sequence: CASSLYGEGENIQYF. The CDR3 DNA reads TGTGCCAGCAGCTTATACGGAGAGGGCGAAAACATTCAGTACTTC.

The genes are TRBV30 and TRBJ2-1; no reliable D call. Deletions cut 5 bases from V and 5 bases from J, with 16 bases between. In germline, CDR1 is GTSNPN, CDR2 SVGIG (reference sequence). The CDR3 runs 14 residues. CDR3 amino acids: CAWETPPAHNEQFF. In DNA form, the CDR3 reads TGTGCCTGGGAGACTCCCCCGGCCCACAATGAGCAGTTCTTC.

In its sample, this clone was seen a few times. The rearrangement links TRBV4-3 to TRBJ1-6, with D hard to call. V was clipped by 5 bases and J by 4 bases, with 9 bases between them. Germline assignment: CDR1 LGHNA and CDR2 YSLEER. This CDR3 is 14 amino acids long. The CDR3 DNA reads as TGCGCCAGCAGCGTCCAGGTTTATAATTCACCCCTCCACTTT. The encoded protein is CASSVQVYNSPLHF.

The CDR3 is CATSRSGLGEETQYF. In DNA, the CDR3 is TGTGCCACCAGCAGATCGGGACTAGGGGAAGAGACCCAGTACTTC. This rearrangement joins TRBV15 to TRBJ2-5, with TRBD2 matching 8 bases. The CDR3 spans 15 residues. J lost 3 bases, V lost 2 bases, and 5 bases had no gene match. The germline V gene encodes CDR1 LNHNV and CDR2 YYDKDF (reference sequence). The whole variable domain, filled in from reference TRBV15 and TRBJ2-5, reads DAMVIQNPRYQVTQFGKPVTLSCSQTLNHNVMYWYQQKSSQAPKLLFHYYDKDFNNEADTPDNFQSRRPNTSFCFLDIRSPGLGDTAMYLCATSRSGLGEETQYFGPGTRLLVL.

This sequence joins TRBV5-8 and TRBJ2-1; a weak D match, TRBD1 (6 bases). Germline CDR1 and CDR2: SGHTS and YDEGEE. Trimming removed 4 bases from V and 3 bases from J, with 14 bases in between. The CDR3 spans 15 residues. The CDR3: CASSPGTNIYNEQFF. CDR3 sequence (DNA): TGTGCCAGCAGCCCGGGGACAAATATCTACAATGAGCAGTTCTTC.

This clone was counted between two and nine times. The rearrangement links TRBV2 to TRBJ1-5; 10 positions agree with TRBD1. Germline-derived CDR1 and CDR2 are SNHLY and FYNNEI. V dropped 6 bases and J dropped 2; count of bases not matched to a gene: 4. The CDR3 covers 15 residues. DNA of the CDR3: TGTGCCAGCAGGACCGGGACAGGGGGCAATCAGCCCCAGCATTTT. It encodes CASRTGTGGNQPQHF.

The CDR3 bases are TGTGCCAGCAGCTTAGTGGGCTCAGTCGCTGAAGCTTTCTTT. Translating gives CASSLVGSVAEAFF. The J gene is TRBJ1-1, the V gene TRBV7-9; D gene unclear. Trimming removed 1 base at V and 6 bases at J, with 12 bases between. CDR3 length equals 14 residues. Germline V lookup: CDR1 SEHNR, CDR2 FQNEAQ (reference sequence).

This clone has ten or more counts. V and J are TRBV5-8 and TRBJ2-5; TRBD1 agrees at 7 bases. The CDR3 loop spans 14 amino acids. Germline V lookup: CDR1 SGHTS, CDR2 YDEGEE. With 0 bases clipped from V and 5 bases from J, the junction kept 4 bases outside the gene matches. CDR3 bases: TGTGCCAGCAGCTTGGGGGACAGTAAGGAGACCCAGTACTTC. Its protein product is CASSLGDSKETQYF.

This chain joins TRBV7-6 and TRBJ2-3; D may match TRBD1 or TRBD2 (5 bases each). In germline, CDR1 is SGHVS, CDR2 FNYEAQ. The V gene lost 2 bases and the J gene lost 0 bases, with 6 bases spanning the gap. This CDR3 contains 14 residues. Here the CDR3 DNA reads TGTGCCAGCAGCTTATGGGGGAGCACAGATACGCAGTATTTT. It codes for CASSLWGSTDTQYF.

CDR3 sequence reads: CASSFGQGSPSTDTQYF. CDR3 nucleotide sequence: TGCGCCAGCAGCTTTGGACAGGGGTCTCCAAGCACAGATACGCAGTATTTT. This chain joins TRBV5-1 and TRBJ2-3, with TRBD1 identical over 9 bases. This CDR3 spans 17 amino acids. J was trimmed by 0 bases and V by 2 bases; bases with no gene match: 7. Germline V CDR1 and CDR2: SGHRS, YFSETQ.

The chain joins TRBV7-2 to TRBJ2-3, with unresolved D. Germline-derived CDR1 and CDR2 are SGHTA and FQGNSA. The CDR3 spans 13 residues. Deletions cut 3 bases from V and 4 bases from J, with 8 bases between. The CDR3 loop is CASSFDQADTQYF. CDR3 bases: TGTGCCAGCAGCTTCGATCAGGCAGATACGCAGTATTTT.

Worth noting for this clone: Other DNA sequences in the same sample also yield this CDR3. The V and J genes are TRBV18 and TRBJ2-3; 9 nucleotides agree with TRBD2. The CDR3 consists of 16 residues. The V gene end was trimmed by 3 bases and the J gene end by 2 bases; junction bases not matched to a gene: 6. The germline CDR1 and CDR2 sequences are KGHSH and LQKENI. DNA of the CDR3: TGTGCCAGCTCACCTAGGCTAGCGGGACTCACAGATACGCAGTATTTT. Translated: CASSPRLAGLTDTQYF.

The CDR3: CASSLTPSPLHF. DNA of the CDR3: TGTGCCAGCAGCCTAACACCTTCACCCCTCCACTTT. The chain links TRBV14 to TRBJ1-6; no clear D. The V and J ends lost 4 bases and 9 bases respectively, with 7 bases between them. The V gene's germline CDR1 is SGHDN and CDR2 FVKESK. The CDR3 consists of 12 residues.

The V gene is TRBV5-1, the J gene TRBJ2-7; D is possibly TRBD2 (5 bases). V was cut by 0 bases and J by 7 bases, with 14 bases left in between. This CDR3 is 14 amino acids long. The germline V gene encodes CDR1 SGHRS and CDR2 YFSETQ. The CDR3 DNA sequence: TGCGCCAGCAGCTTGGATCTGGGAGTGAGGGAGCAGTACTTC. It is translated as CASSLDLGVREQYF.

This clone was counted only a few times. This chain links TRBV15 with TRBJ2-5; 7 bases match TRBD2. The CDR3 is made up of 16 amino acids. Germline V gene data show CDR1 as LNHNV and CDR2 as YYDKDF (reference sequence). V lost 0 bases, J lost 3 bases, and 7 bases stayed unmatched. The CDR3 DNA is TGTGCCACCAGCAGAGATTATCCGGCGGGAGAAGAGACCCAGTACTTC. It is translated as CATSRDYPAGEETQYF.

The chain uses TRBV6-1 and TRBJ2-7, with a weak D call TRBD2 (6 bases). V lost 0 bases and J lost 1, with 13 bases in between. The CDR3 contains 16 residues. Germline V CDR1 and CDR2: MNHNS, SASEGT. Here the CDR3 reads CASSEAPGGTSYEQYF. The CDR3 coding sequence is TGTGCCAGCAGTGAAGCGCCCGGCGGGACGTCCTACGAGCAGTACTTC.

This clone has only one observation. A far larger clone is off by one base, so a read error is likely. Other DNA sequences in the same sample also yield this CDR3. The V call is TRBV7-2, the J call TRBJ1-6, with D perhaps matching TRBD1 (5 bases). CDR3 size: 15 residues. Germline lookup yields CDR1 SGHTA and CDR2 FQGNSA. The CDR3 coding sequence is TGTGCTAGCAGCCCAGGGACCTCCGTTACTTCACCCCTCCACTTT. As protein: CASSPGTSVTSPLHF.

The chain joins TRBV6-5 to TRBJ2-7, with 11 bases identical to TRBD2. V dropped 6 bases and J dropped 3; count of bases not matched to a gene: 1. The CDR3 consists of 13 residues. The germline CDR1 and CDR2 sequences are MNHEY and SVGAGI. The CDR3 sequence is CASRGTSGYEQYF. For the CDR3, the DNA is TGTGCCAGCAGAGGGACTAGCGGCTACGAGCAGTACTTC.

The CDR3 spells CASSEASAFF. The CDR3 DNA is TGTGCCAGCAGTGAAGCGTCGGCTTTCTTT. The J gene is TRBJ1-1, the V gene TRBV6-1; D is unclear. Germline CDR1 is MNHNS and CDR2 is SASEGT. Trimming shortened V by 0 bases and J by 11 bases, and 4 bases separated the two germline ends. The CDR3 has 10 residues.

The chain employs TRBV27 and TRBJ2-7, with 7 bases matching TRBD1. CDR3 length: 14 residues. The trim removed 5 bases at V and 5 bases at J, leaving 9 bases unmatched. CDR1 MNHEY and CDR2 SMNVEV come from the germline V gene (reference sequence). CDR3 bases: TGTGCCAGCAGTAATCGACAGGGCACCCACGAGCAGTACTTC. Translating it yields CASSNRQGTHEQYF.

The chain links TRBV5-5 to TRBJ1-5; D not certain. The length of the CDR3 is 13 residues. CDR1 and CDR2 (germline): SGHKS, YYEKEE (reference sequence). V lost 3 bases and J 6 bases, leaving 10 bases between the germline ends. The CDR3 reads CASSWGGVQPQHF. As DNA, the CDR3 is TGTGCCAGCAGCTGGGGTGGGGTTCAGCCCCAGCATTTT.